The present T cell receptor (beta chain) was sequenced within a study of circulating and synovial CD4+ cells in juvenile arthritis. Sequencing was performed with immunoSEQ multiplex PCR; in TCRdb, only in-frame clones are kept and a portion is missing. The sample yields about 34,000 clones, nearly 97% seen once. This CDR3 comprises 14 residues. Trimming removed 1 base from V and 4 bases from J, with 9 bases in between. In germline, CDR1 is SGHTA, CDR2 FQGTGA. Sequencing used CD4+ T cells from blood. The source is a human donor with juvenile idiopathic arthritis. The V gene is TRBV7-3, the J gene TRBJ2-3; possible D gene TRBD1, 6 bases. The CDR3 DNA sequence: TGTGCCAGCAGCTTAAGGGGGCAAGCAGATACGCAGTATTTT. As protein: CASSLRGQADTQYF.